This TCR beta chain was profiled in a study of shared clonotypes between healthy human individuals. On the study more broadly: Donors had three CD4 naive, three CD4 memory, two CD8 naive and one CD8 memory plate apiece. Points from the study as a whole: Though the depth was large, rarefaction showed that sorted-subset sequencing was incomplete. Generally, naive subsets came out with larger estimated richness than memory subsets.

Terminally differentiated effector memory CD45RA+ cells were excluded by CCR7 positive selection of CD45RO-negative cells. All donors were healthy HIV-negative adults lacking recent acute infections or vaccinations. Measured with immunoSEQ multiplex PCR; TCRdb has only the in-frame clones, and not every one. The sample lists some 2,100,000 clones, approximately 94% seen once, with more than 1.5% in the top ten. As concerns this clone: Its antigen remains unidentified.

The sequence was collected from a man younger than 35 in good health. Some clones in this sample may be carry-over from other donors' samples. Specimen: naive CD8+ T cells from PBMCs.

CDR3 nucleotides: TGTGCCAGCAGCTTCGAGGAGGGAACAGATACGCAGTATTTT. Translation: CASSFEEGTDTQYF. The rearrangement uses TRBV5-4 and TRBJ2-3, with D possibly TRBD2 on 6 matching bases. The CDR3 sequence is 14 residues long. V was pared by 2 bases and J by 3 bases, with 10 bases between. Germline CDR1 and CDR2: SGHNT and YYREEE (reference sequence).